Sequencing of this T cell receptor (beta chain) was carried out in a study of blood T cells in healthy people across ages. For this clonotype: Its antigen remains unidentified.

A J-beta primer mix and a sample-barcoded 5' primer were used in a second PCR of roughly 6 to 12 cycles. TCRdb reprocessed the 5' RACE reads with MiXCR, giving one entry per CDR3 protein. The sample has 1.5 million to 2 million distinct CDR3 sequences, around 50% seen once; the top ten hold 2.1%. CDR3 length: 15 amino acids. CDR1 SGHVS and CDR2 FQNEAQ come from the germline V gene. V gave up 5 bases and J gave up 2 bases; unmatched junction bases: 4. Overall study findings and caveats: Across the age range, TCR beta diversity per million T cells fell in a roughly linear way.

Isolation per sample recovered at least 7 million PBMCs. Sequencing was done on a sample of blood. This clonotype originated in a woman between 40 and 55 years old in good health. The rearrangement joins TRBV7-8 to TRBJ2-1; 9 bases match TRBD1. CDR3 protein: CASSTHRGPYNEQFF. CDR3 nucleotides: TGTGCCAGCAGCACACACAGGGGGCCCTACAATGAGCAGTTCTTC.